This TCR beta chain was observed in a study of beta chain features in type 1 diabetes. Every isolated RNA sample was fully reverse transcribed, so sequencing captured expressed TCRB transcripts. An average roughly 3.5 million reads came from naive, central memory and regulatory T cell samples. Data came from immunoSEQ multiplex PCR; TCRdb stores just in-frame clones and leaves some out. This table has 300,000 to 400,000 clones, roughly 8% appearing once. The length of the CDR3 is 14 residues. The V gene end was trimmed by 6 bases and the J gene end by 0 bases; junction bases not matched to a gene: 2. Germline V gene lookup returns CDR1 MGHDK and CDR2 SYGVNS. Study-wide results and limits: Researchers could not determine here whether HLA type influences TCRB rearrangement. Healthy donors had naive, central memory and Treg TCRB repertoires that appeared less similar than those seen among patients.

Cell sorting via CD45RO/CCR7/CD25/CD127/CD95/CD27 was performed to obtain CD4+ naive, central memory, regulatory and stem cell-like memory cells. Note on this clone: Its antigen is still unknown.

This TCR derives from a young woman in good health. Sequenced sample: central memory CD4+ T cells from blood. The chain recombines TRBV25-1 with TRBJ2-1, with 7 bases aligning to TRBD1. The CDR3 nucleotides are TGTGCCAGCAGAGGGACAGACTCCTACAATGAGCAGTTCTTC. Translated: CASRGTDSYNEQFF.